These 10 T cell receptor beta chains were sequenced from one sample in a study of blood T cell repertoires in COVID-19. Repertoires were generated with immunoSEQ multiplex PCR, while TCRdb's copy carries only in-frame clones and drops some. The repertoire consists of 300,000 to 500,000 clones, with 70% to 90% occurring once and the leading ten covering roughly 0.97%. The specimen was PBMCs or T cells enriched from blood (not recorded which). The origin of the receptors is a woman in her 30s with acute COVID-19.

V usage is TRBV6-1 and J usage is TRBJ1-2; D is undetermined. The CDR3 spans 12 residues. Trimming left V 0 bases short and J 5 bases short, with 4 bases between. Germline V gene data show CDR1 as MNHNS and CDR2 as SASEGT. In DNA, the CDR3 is TGTGCCAGCAGTGAAGCAACATATGGCTACACCTTC. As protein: CASSEATYGYTF.

The CDR3 is CSVDGQGGDGYTF. CDR3 bases: TGCAGCGTGGACGGACAGGGGGGGGACGGCTACACCTTC. The chain employs TRBV29-1 and TRBJ1-2; 10 bases are a match to TRBD1. Per the germline V gene, CDR1 is SQVTM and CDR2 is ANQGSEA. Unmatched junction bases numbered 9, after V lost 6 bases and J lost 8 bases. The CDR3 runs to 13 residues.

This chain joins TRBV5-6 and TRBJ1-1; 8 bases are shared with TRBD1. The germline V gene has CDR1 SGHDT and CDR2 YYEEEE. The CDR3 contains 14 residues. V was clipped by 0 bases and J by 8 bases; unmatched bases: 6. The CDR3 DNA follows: TGTGCCAGCAGCTTGGGGACAGGGCGCCTAGAAGCTTTCTTT. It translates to CASSLGTGRLEAFF. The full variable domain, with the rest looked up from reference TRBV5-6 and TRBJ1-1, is DAGVTQSPTHLIKTRGQQVTLRCSPKSGHDTVSWYQQALGQGPQFIFQYYEEEERQRGNFPDRFSGHQFPNYSSELNVNALLLGDSALYLCASSLGTGRLEAFFGQGTRLTVV.

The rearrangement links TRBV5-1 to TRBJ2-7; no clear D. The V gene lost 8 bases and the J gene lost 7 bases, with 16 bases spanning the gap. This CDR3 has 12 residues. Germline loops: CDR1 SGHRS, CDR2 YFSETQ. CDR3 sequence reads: CASKFGDGEQYF. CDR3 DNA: TGCGCCAGTAAGTTTGGAGATGGGGAGCAGTACTTC.

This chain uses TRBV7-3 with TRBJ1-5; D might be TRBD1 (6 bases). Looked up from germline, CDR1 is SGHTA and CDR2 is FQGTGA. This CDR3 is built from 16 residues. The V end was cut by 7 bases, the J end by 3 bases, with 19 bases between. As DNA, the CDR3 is TGTGCCAGCACCTCCACCGGGACAACAACCAATCAGCCCCAGCATTTT. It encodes CASTSTGTTTNQPQHF.

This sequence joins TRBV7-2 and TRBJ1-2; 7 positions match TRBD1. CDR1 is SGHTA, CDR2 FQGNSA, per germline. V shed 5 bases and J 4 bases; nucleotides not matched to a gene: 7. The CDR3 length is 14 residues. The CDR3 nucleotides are TGTGCCAGCAGCCCCACAGGGGTAGGCTATGGCTACACCTTC. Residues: CASSPTGVGYGYTF.

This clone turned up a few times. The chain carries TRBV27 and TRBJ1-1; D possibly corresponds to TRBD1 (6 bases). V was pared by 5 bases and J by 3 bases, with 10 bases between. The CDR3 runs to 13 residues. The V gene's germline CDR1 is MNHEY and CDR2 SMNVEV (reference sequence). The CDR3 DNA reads TGTGCCAGCAGTCCCAGGGGCTACACTGAAGCTTTCTTT. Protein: CASSPRGYTEAFF.

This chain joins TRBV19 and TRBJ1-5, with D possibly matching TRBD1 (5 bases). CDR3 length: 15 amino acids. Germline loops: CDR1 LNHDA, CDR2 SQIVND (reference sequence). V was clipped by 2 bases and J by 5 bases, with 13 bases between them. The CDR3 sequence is CASSISGRKDQPQHF. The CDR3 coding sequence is TGTGCCAGTAGTATATCAGGGAGGAAGGATCAGCCCCAGCATTTT.

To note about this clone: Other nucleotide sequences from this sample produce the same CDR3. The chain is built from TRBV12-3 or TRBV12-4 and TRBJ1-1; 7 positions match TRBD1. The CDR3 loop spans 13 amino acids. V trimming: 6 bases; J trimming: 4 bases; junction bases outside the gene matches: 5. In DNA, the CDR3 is TGTGCCAGCAGCCTGACAGGGAGCACTGAAGCTTTCTTT. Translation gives CASSLTGSTEAFF.

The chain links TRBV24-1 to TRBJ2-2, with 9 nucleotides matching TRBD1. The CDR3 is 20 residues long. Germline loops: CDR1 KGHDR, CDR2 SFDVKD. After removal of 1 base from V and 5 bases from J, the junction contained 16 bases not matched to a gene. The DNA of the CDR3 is TGTGCCACCAGTGATTTCAGGGGCCGGGACAGGGCTCTTCAGACCGGGGAGCTGTTTTTT. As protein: CATSDFRGRDRALQTGELFF.